These T cell receptor beta chains were read from a single sample in a study of blood T cells in healthy people across ages. TCRdb passed the 5' RACE reads through MiXCR, listing each CDR3 protein once. The sample carries roughly 1.5 million distinct CDR3 sequences, around 40% recorded once. The sequenced sample was blood. The receptor set was obtained from a woman between 18 and 30 years old in good health. The CDR3 runs from the conserved cysteine through the conserved F or W. D genes are given only for firm matches. Size values are once, few and many counts, or a class for expanded clones, and some rows have none.

NA	TRBV9	TRBD1	TRBJ2-1	16	TGTGCCAGCAGCGTAGAAGGGACAGGGTTGTACAATGAGCAGTTCTTC	CASSVEGTGLYNEQFF
NA	TRBV7-9	TRBD1	TRBJ2-5	14	TGTGCCAGCGGAGGGACAGGGGCCGTTGAGACCCAGTACTTC	CASGGTGAVETQYF
NA	TRBV29-1	NA	TRBJ2-1	14	TGCAGCGTTGGGGCTATCCTAACCTACAATGAGCAGTTCTTC	CSVGAILTYNEQFF
few	TRBV27	NA	TRBJ2-7	13	TGTGCCAGCAGCCCGAGGGGGGTCTACGAGCAGTACTTC	CASSPRGVYEQYF
NA	TRBV24-1	NA	TRBJ2-2	14	TGTGCCACCAGTGGCCATGGATCGGCCGGGGAGCTGTTTTTT	CATSGHGSAGELFF
many	TRBV3-1	NA	TRBJ1-1	12	TGTGCCAGCAGCTACACCAGTACTGAAGCTTTCTTT	CASSYTSTEAFF
few	TRBV21-1	NA	TRBJ2-1	15	TGTGCCAGCAGCAAAGGGCGGGGCAGTTACAATGAGCAGTTCTTC	CASSKGRGSYNEQFF
few	TRBV7-2	NA	TRBJ2-3	13	TGTGCGATCGGGTCAGCCATCCTCGATACGCAGTATTTT	CAIGSAILDTQYF
NA	TRBV29-1	NA	TRBJ1-1	12	TGCAGCGCTATTTTACTGAACACTGAAGCTTTCTTT	CSAILLNTEAFF
NA	TRBV20-1	TRBD1	TRBJ2-2	17	TGCAGTGCTAAGGCCATAACCGGGACAGGGAACACCGGGGAGCTGTTTTTT	CSAKAITGTGNTGELFF
NA	TRBV9	TRBD1	TRBJ1-1	18	TGTGCCAGCAGCGTAGCGCCAACTTACAGGGGAATCGGGACTGAAGCTTTCTTT	CASSVAPTYRGIGTEAFF
NA	TRBV7-2	NA	TRBJ2-1	14	TGTGCCAGCAGCTTAAACAGCGGAAGTAAAGAGCAGTTCTTC	CASSLNSGSKEQFF
few	TRBV9	NA	TRBJ2-3	12	TGTGCCAGCAGCGTCGGGGGCTATACGCAGTATTTT	CASSVGGYTQYF
many	TRBV29-1	TRBD2	TRBJ2-1	15	TGCAGCGTTGTAGGGGGACTAGCGGGGGGCAATGAGCAGTTCTTC	CSVVGGLAGGNEQFF
NA	TRBV7-2	NA	TRBJ2-5	13	TGTGCCAGCAGCCGTGACCAGCAAGAGACCCAGTACTTC	CASSRDQQETQYF
NA	TRBV20-1	TRBD1	TRBJ2-3	14	TGCAGTGCTAGAGTGGGACAGGGGGCAGAGACGCAGTATTTT	CSARVGQGAETQYF
NA	TRBV15	NA	TRBJ1-5	12	TGTGCCACCAGGGGAGGCAATCAGCCCCAGCATTTT	CATRGGNQPQHF
few	TRBV6-2/TRBV6-3	TRBD1	TRBJ2-1	13	TGTGCCAGCAGTTACGGTTTGGGGACAGGGCAGTTCTTC	CASSYGLGTGQFF
few	TRBV7-2	NA	TRBJ1-1	13	TGTGCCAGCAGGATCGAATGGAACACTGAAGCTTTCTTT	CASRIEWNTEAFF
NA	TRBV29-1	TRBD1	TRBJ2-1	15	TGCAGCGTTAAGGGGGCCCAGTTCGAATACAATGAGCAGTTCTTC	CSVKGAQFEYNEQFF
NA	TRBV15	NA	TRBJ1-2	13	TGTGCCACCAGCAGAGATCATAACTATGGCTACACCTTC	CATSRDHNYGYTF
many	TRBV7-2	NA	TRBJ2-5	14	TGTGCCAGCAGCTTAGGGTCAGCCGAAGAGACCCAGTACTTC	CASSLGSAEETQYF
few	TRBV5-6	NA	TRBJ2-1	17	TGTGCCAGCAGCTTGGGGGTAGGAGCTTACTCCTACAATGAGCAGTTCTTC	CASSLGVGAYSYNEQFF
NA	TRBV12-3/TRBV12-4	NA	TRBJ1-1	13	TGTGCCAGCACCCAAAGGGGGATTACTGAAGCTTTCTTT	CASTQRGITEAFF
NA	TRBV5-1	TRBD1	TRBJ1-4	14	TGCGCCAGCCGCCTGGACAGGGGGCTTGAAAAACTGTTTTTT	CASRLDRGLEKLFF
few	TRBV11-2	TRBD2	TRBJ2-2	15	TGTGCCAGCAGCTTATTACTAGCGGACACCGGGGAGCTGTTTTTT	CASSLLLADTGELFF
few	TRBV3-1	NA	TRBJ1-2	14	TGTGCCAGCAGTCCTTGGACAACGGACCATGGCTACACCTTC	CASSPWTTDHGYTF
few	TRBV12-3/TRBV12-4	TRBD1	TRBJ2-3	15	TGTGCCAGCAGGGACCCGGGACAGTCCACAGATACGCAGTATTTT	CASRDPGQSTDTQYF
few	TRBV6-2/TRBV6-3	TRBD1	TRBJ1-2	19	TGTGCCAGCAGGGTAATCGGGCTATCGGCGGACAGGGGAAACTATGGCTACACCTTC	CASRVIGLSADRGNYGYTF
NA	TRBV7-2	NA	TRBJ1-2	16	TGTGCCAGCAGCTTACCTCCGGGACATTCAAACTATGGCTACACCTTC	CASSLPPGHSNYGYTF
NA	TRBV7-2	NA	TRBJ2-3	15	TGTGCCAGCAGCTACCCTGGGACCCGGAGAGATACGCAGTATTTT	CASSYPGTRRDTQYF
NA	TRBV28	NA	TRBJ2-7	13	TGTGCCAGCAGTTTTTTACAGGGAGTCGAGCAGTACTTC	CASSFLQGVEQYF
NA	TRBV12-3/TRBV12-4	TRBD1	TRBJ1-2	13	TGTGCCAGCAGAAGGACAGGGTATCATGGCTACACCTTC	CASRRTGYHGYTF
NA	TRBV3-1	TRBD1	TRBJ1-5	14	TGTGCCAGCAGCCAACAGGGGGCTGGGCAGCCCCAGCATTTT	CASSQQGAGQPQHF
NA	TRBV20-1	TRBD2	TRBJ2-1	16	TGCAGTGCTCCAAATGAGGGACTAGCGATAGTAGGCGAGCAGTTCTTC	CSAPNEGLAIVGEQFF
NA	TRBV13	NA	TRBJ1-1	13	TGTGCCAGCAGCCCCATACCTAACACTGAAGCTTTCTTT	CASSPIPNTEAFF
NA	TRBV29-1	NA	TRBJ2-1	18	TGCAGCGTGAGGCAGACAGGGGAGGGGGACCTCCCCTACAATGAGCAGTTCTTC	CSVRQTGEGDLPYNEQFF
NA	TRBV7-2	NA	TRBJ2-3	16	TGTGCCAGCAGCTCTATCCCAGGGCCTCTCGTAGATACGCAGTATTTT	CASSSIPGPLVDTQYF
few	TRBV6-2/TRBV6-3	NA	TRBJ1-4	11	TGTGCCAGCACCGATAATGAAAAACTGTTTTTT	CASTDNEKLFF
NA	TRBV29-1	NA	TRBJ1-2	11	TGCGGCGCACAACTTAACTATGGCTACACCTTC	CGAQLNYGYTF
few	TRBV27	NA	TRBJ1-4	15	TGTGCCAGCAGTTCCCGGACTGTTATGGATGAAAAACTGTTTTTT	CASSSRTVMDEKLFF
NA	TRBV12-3/TRBV12-4	TRBD2	TRBJ2-1	15	TGTGCCAGCACTACTAGGACTAGCGGGAGCAATGAGCAGTTCTTC	CASTTRTSGSNEQFF
once	TRBV9	NA	TRBJ2-7	15	TGTGCCAGCAGCGTAGATGGTCTGCTGTACAATGAGCAGTACTTC	CASSVDGLLYNEQYF
NA	TRBV3-1	NA	TRBJ2-1	17	TGTGCCAGCAGCCAAGATTTAGGGTTAAGGGCCTACAATGAGCAGTTCTTC	CASSQDLGLRAYNEQFF
NA	TRBV29-1	NA	TRBJ2-5	14	TGCAGCGTTGAAAAGGACGGGGGTTACAATGAGCAGTACTTC	CSVEKDGGYNEQYF
few	TRBV30	TRBD1	TRBJ1-2	14	TGTGCCTGGAAGGACAGGGCGAGATCTTATGGCTACACCTTC	CAWKDRARSYGYTF
NA	TRBV4-3	TRBD1	TRBJ2-7	15	TGCGCCAGCAGCCAAGTCGGCAGGGGGCTTCATGAGCAGTACTTC	CASSQVGRGLHEQYF
NA	TRBV12-3/TRBV12-4	TRBD2	TRBJ2-7	15	TGTGCCAGCAGCTCACGCGGGGGGCGACAGTACGAGCAGTACTTC	CASSSRGGRQYEQYF
NA	TRBV6-2/TRBV6-3	TRBD2	TRBJ2-3	16	TGTGCCAGCAGCGATCTAGCGGGGGGGCCTGCAGATACGCAGTATTTT	CASSDLAGGPADTQYF
NA	TRBV6-2/TRBV6-3	TRBD1	TRBJ2-1	13	TGTGCCACAGGACAGGGGGCCTACAATGAGCAGTTCTTC	CATGQGAYNEQFF
NA	TRBV3-1	NA	TRBJ1-2	18	TGTGCCAGCAGCCAAGGGTCCCTCCGACAGACTTCTAACTATGGCTACACCTTC	CASSQGSLRQTSNYGYTF
few	TRBV6-5	NA	TRBJ2-2	12	TGTGCCAGCAAAAAGGGACTCGGGGAGCTGTTTTTT	CASKKGLGELFF
few	TRBV12-5	NA	TRBJ2-1	13	TGTGCTAGTGGTTTGATCTACGGAGTTGAGCAGTTCTTC	CASGLIYGVEQFF